One and the same sample provided the 12 T cell receptor beta chains below, sequenced in a study of blood T cells in healthy people across ages. For the second PCR, which ran for roughly 7 to 11 cycles, a sample-barcoded 5' primer and a J-beta primer mix were used. One entry per CDR3 protein results from TCRdb running MiXCR on the 5' RACE reads. The table includes 1 million or so distinct CDR3 sequences, 45% detected once. The sequencing sample was made of blood. These receptors were collected from a woman aged 55-69 years in good health.

This clonotype was detected a few times. The chain couples TRBV5-1 to TRBJ1-2; D is uncertain. CDR3 length: 17 residues. Between the trimmed V and J ends, which lost 4 bases and 1 base, there was a span of 20 bases. The germline V gene encodes CDR1 SGHRS and CDR2 YFSETQ. The CDR3 DNA reads TGCGCCAGCAGCCTCCCCGTTGGACGTTCCGATAACTATGGCTACACCTTC. Protein product: CASSLPVGRSDNYGYTF.

This clonotype was seen ten or more times. The CDR3 nucleotides are TGTGCCACCAGCAGAGATCTCCGGAGTTCCTACGAGCAGTACTTC. Its protein is CATSRDLRSSYEQYF. The chain has TRBV15 and TRBJ2-7; no reliable D call. CDR1 LNHNV and CDR2 YYDKDF come from the germline V gene (reference sequence). V lost 0 bases, J lost 1 base, and 10 bases lay in between. The CDR3 has 15 amino acids.

The chain employs TRBV28 and TRBJ1-1; 7 bases match TRBD1. Per the germline V gene, CDR1 is MDHEN and CDR2 is SYDVKM. This CDR3 is built from 14 residues. The J segment lost 0 bases and the V segment lost 7 bases, leaving 5 bases of the junction unmatched. The DNA of the CDR3 is TGTGCCAGCAACGACAGGGCCATGAACACTGAAGCTTTCTTT. Amino acid sequence: CASNDRAMNTEAFF. Variable domain in full (rest from reference TRBV28 and TRBJ1-1): DVKVTQSSRYLVKRTGEKVFLECVQDMDHENMFWYRQDPGLGLRLIYFSYDVKMKEKGDIPEGYSVSREKKERFSLILESASTNQTSMYLCASNDRAMNTEAFFGQGTRLTVV.

This chain connects TRBV20-1 to TRBJ2-1; TRBD2 matches 13 bases. CDR3 length equals 15 residues. V lost 4 bases, J lost 4 bases, and 4 bases stayed unmatched. The germline CDR1 and CDR2 sequences are DFQATT and SNEGSKA (reference sequence). The CDR3 sequence is CSAIGLAGVYNEQFF. The CDR3 region has the DNA TGCAGTGCTATCGGACTAGCGGGAGTGTACAATGAGCAGTTCTTC.

This clonotype was counted many times. The chain is built from TRBV28 and TRBJ1-6; perhaps TRBD1 as D (5 bases). Trimming removed 7 bases at V and 8 bases at J, with 18 bases between. The CDR3 sequence is 15 residues long. CDR1 and CDR2 (germline): MDHEN, SYDVKM. The CDR3 bases are TGTGCCAGCAATTCACCAGGGTTCGGCGATTCACCCCTCCACTTT. It translates to CASNSPGFGDSPLHF.

This clonotype was detected once. The chain couples TRBV25-1 to TRBJ2-7; 7 nucleotides match TRBD1. With V trimmed by 4 bases and J by 7 bases, 16 bases remained unmatched. The CDR3 has 16 residues. Germline CDR1 is MGHDK and CDR2 is SYGVNS. The CDR3 DNA follows: TGTGCCAGCAGTGTACTACAGGGGACACACTACAATGAGCAGTACTTC. This sequence encodes CASSVLQGTHYNEQYF.

This clonotype has at least ten counts. J is TRBJ2-7 and V is TRBV2, with 7 bases aligning to TRBD1. CDR1 and CDR2 (germline): SNHLY, FYNNEI. This CDR3 is built from 14 residues. J gave up 3 bases and V 7 bases, and 9 bases lay outside the gene matches. CDR3 nucleotides: TGTGCCAGCACGACAGGGCCCCCTAGCTACGAGCAGTACTTC. This gives the protein CASTTGPPSYEQYF. Variable domain in full (rest from reference TRBV2 and TRBJ2-7): EPEVTQTPSHQVTQMGQEVILRCVPISNHLYFYWYRQILGQKVEFLVSFYNNEISEKSEIFDDQFSVERPDGSNFTLKIRSTKLEDSAMYFCASTTGPPSYEQYFGPGTRLTVT.

The chain employs TRBV20-1 and TRBJ2-5, with TRBD1 as a possible D gene (5 bases). V lost 0 bases and J 7 bases, leaving 12 bases between the germline ends. Germline V lookup: CDR1 DFQATT, CDR2 SNEGSKA (reference sequence). The CDR3 sequence is 13 residues long. Here the CDR3 DNA reads TGCAGTGCTAGAGAGGGGCCGAAGGGGACCCAGTACTTC. It specifies CSAREGPKGTQYF.

This chain connects TRBV20-1 to TRBJ2-3, with TRBD2 matching 13 bases. V lost 3 bases, J lost 6 bases, and 6 bases stayed unmatched. This CDR3 has 15 amino acids. Looked up from germline, CDR1 is DFQATT and CDR2 is SNEGSKA (reference sequence). The CDR3 region has the DNA TGCAGTGCTAGTCCCGGGACTAGCGGGGAGGATACGCAGTATTTT. Translating gives CSASPGTSGEDTQYF.

The chain is built from TRBV3-1 and TRBJ2-3; 15 nucleotides agree with TRBD2. The V gene end was trimmed by 6 bases and the J gene end by 5 bases; junction bases not matched to a gene: 3. Per germline, CDR1 LGHDT and CDR2 YNNKEL (reference sequence). The CDR3 has 15 amino acids. CDR3 DNA sequence: TGTGCCAGCAGGTGGGGACTAGCGGGAGGAGATACGCAGTATTTT. It specifies CASRWGLAGGDTQYF.

The rearrangement joins TRBV7-9 to TRBJ1-2, with 10 bases identical to TRBD1. V shed 1 base, J shed 4 bases, and the junction held 9 bases outside the gene matches. The germline V gene encodes CDR1 SEHNR and CDR2 FQNEAQ (reference sequence). This CDR3 has 17 residues. The CDR3: CASSLVLGQGSPYGYTF. The CDR3 DNA reads TGTGCCAGCAGCTTAGTGCTGGGACAGGGGTCCCCCTATGGCTACACCTTC. The full variable domain, in which reference TRBV7-9 and TRBJ1-2 provide the parts outside the CDR3, is DTGVSQNPRHKITKRGQNVTFRCDPISEHNRLYWYRQTLGQGPEFLTYFQNEAQLEKSRLLSDRFSAERPKGSFSTLEIQRTEQGDSAMYLCASSLVLGQGSPYGYTFGSGTRLTVV.

V is TRBV10-3 and J is TRBJ2-5; 11 bases match TRBD1. The germline CDR1 and CDR2 sequences are ENHRY and SYGVKD. The V gene end was trimmed by 11 bases and the J gene end by 5 bases; junction bases not matched to a gene: 10. This CDR3 has 14 residues. This chain's CDR3 is CAGASGQGEETQYF. The DNA for the CDR3 is TGTGCCGGGGCTTCGGGACAGGGGGAGGAGACCCAGTACTTC.